This T cell receptor (beta chain) was found in a study of beta chain features in type 1 diabetes (dated by TCRdb to about 2018). With respect to the entire study: Mean age, gender distribution, total cell number and subset yield were not different between patients and healthy donors. A total of 85 million to 140 million sorted cells were examined across all samples, and a strong correlation was observed between cell number per subset and RNA yield. In the study, TCRB repertoires of sorted circulating CD4+ T cell subsets from recently diagnosed type 1 diabetes patients were compared with those of matched healthy donors. Whereas all 28 donors provided naive and central memory subsets, regulatory and stem cell-like memory subsets were isolated from just 8 patients and about eight healthy donors.

This clone came up many times. Its antigen remains unidentified. No base-level quality is on record; no much larger clone is a single base apart. From each donor, a single peripheral blood sample of about 100 mL on average was drawn into heparinised tubes. A BD FACSAria II was used to sort naive, central memory, regulatory and stem cell-like memory CD4+ T cells with a panel that included CD45RO, CCR7, CD25, CD127, CD95 and CD27. A purity above 98% was achieved for all sorted populations. PBMCs were isolated right away by Lymphoprep density gradient centrifugation and were stained directly, without culture. To minimize batch effects, samples were stained and sorted in pairs, one healthy donor with one patient per experiment. All of the isolated RNA was reverse transcribed with the High Capacity cDNA Reverse Transcription Kit, so expressed TCRB transcripts were sequenced. Deep immunoSEQ sequencing was performed on naive, central memory and regulatory T cell samples, with an average of about 3.57 million total reads per sample. Sorted cells were lysed in RLT buffer and RNA was extracted with DNase-treated RNeasy Micro or Mini kits, depending on cell number. To prevent cross-contamination, each cell subset was processed individually, whereas patient and healthy donor samples were processed jointly. Using the immunoSEQ multiplex PCR, TCRB sequences were amplified from cDNA into 87-bp fragments spanning the CDR3 region. The amplicons were sequenced using the Illumina HiSeq platform. Regarding the original processing steps: Synthetic template baselines were used to correct PCR bias computationally, reads within Hamming distance 2 were collapsed together, and singletons that could not be merged were discarded. By aligning reads against IMGT, V, D and J genes, CDR3 length, and insertions or deletions at six rearrangement sites were assigned. Within each subset, clonotype counts were normalized to sorted cell number, after which true diversity and Gini coefficients were computed with the tcR R package. The overlap coefficient, calculated on TCRB nucleotide sequences, was used to quantify repertoire sharing. TCRdb retrieved this table from immuneACCESS and kept in-frame rearrangements only. Not all clones are present; in checked studies, unresolved V genes account for under half, and no reason is known for the remainder. The DNA gave D and trimming, while V, J and clone size come from that table. This sample lists under 200,000 clones; under 9.5% were detected once. The ten most abundant clones make up 0.65% of the sample.

Broad study findings and their caveats: Because cDNA was sequenced instead of genomic DNA, activated cells with high expression could be over-represented, although the groups did not differ in activation or CD3 levels. Type 1 diabetes patients showed a moderate but significant shortening of TCRB CDR3 length in all four CD4+ subsets. The naive, central memory and regulatory TCRB repertoires appeared to resemble one another more closely among patients than among healthy donors. Shorter templates might have been favored by PCR, but patient and control samples were amplified and corrected together, so both groups would have been affected equally by any skew. Fewer insertions and more nucleotide deletions at VDJ recombination sites were observed in patients with type 1 diabetes, implying thymic rearrangement abnormalities. Because the HLA sub-analyses included only small numbers of individuals, any influence of HLA type on TCRB rearrangement was left unresolved.

V lost 0 bases and J lost 9 bases; the stretch between them is 15 bases long. The germline V gene encodes CDR1 SGHTS and CDR2 YDEGEE. Its CDR3 holds 14 amino acids, cysteine through phenylalanine. The only DNA kept is the CDR3, 42 bases in frame from the first base. The sequence was obtained from a man between 18 and 35 years old in good health. This sequence uses TRBV5-8 and TRBJ1-2, with no confident D gene call. Sequenced sample: central memory CD4+ T cells from blood. The DNA sequence is as follows: TGTGCCAGCAGCTTGGTGGGGAGAATGGTTAGCTACACCTTC. Translated, this gives CASSLVGRMVSYTF. Supplemented by the reference TRBV5-8 and TRBJ1-2 proteins around the CDR3, the complete variable domain is EAGVTQSPTHLIKTRGQQATLRCSPISGHTSVYWYQQALGLGLQFLLWYDEGEERNRGNFPPRFSGRQFPNYSSELNVNALELEDSALYLCASSLVGRMVSYTFGSGTRLTVV.